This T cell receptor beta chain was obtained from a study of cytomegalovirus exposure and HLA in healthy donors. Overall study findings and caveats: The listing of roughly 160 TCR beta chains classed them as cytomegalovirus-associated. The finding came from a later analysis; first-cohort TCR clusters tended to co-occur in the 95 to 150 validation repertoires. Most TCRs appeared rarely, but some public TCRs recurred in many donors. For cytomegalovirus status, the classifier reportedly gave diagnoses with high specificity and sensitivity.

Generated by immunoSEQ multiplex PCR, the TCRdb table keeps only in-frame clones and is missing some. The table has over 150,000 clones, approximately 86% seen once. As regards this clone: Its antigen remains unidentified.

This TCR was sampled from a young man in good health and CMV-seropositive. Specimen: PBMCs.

In DNA form, the CDR3 reads TGTGCCAGTCGAGGGGGAGGGTCGGACTATGGCTACACCTTC. Protein: CASRGGGSDYGYTF. The chain has TRBV19 and TRBJ1-2, with D perhaps TRBD1 (6 bases). Germline CDR1 reads LNHDA; CDR2 reads SQIVND (reference sequence). This CDR3 is built from 14 residues. The ends were cut back, 8 bases at V and 3 bases at J, with 16 bases in the middle. Combining the CDR3 with reference TRBV19 and TRBJ1-2 gives the whole variable domain DGGITQSPKYLFRKEGQNVTLSCEQNLNHDAMYWYRQDPGQGLRLIYYSQIVNDFQKGDIAEGYSVSREKKESFPLTVTSAQKNPTAFYLCASRGGGSDYGYTFGSGTRLTVV.